The clone carrying this T cell receptor beta chain rates as medium-sized (0.01 to 0.1%). Its matching antigen is unknown. The data derive from a study of naive and memory T cell subsets. Study results and caveats: In naive cells, over 90% of TCR sequences were seen only once.

V lost 5 bases and J lost 5; bases outside the gene matches: 11. The CDR3 is 16 amino acids. Germline CDR1 reads MDHEN; CDR2 reads SYDVKM. Both TRBC1 and TRBC2 were covered by a beta constant-region primer of two equimolar oligonucleotides. Nested alpha and beta constant-region primers with the SP2 primer drove four PCR rounds on ligated cDNA. TCRdb passed the UMI-ligation and nested PCR reads through MiXCR, listing each CDR3 protein once. The sample includes around 5,000 distinct CDR3 sequences, around 7% of them seen just once. The sample was effector memory CD8+ T cells from blood. This sample's subset: effector memory, CD45RA- CD27-. This sequence was found in a human donor in good health. J is TRBJ2-5 and V is TRBV28; TRBD2 agrees at 10 bases. The CDR3 here is CASSPTSGDPMETQYF. DNA for the CDR3: TGTGCCAGCAGTCCTACTAGCGGGGACCCGATGGAGACCCAGTACTTC. The complete variable domain, with remaining parts taken from reference TRBV28 and TRBJ2-5, reads DVKVTQSSRYLVKRTGEKVFLECVQDMDHENMFWYRQDPGLGLRLIYFSYDVKMKEKGDIPEGYSVSREKKERFSLILESASTNQTSMYLCASSPTSGDPMETQYFGPGTRLLVL.